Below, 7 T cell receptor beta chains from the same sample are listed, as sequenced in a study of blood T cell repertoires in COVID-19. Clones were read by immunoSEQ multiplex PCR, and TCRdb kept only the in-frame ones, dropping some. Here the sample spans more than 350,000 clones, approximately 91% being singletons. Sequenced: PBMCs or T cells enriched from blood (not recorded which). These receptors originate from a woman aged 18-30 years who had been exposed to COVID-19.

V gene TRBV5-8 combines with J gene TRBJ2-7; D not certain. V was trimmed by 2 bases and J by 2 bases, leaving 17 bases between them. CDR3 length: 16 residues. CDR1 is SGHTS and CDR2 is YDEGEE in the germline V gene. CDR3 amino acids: CASSLQYGSATYEQYF. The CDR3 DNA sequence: TGTGCCAGCAGCTTACAGTATGGCAGTGCAACCTACGAGCAGTACTTC.

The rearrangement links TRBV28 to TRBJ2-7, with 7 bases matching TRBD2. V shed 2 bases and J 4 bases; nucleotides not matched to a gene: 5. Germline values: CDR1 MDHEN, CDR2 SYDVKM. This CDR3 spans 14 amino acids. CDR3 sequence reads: CASSLRGVGYEQYF. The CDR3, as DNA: TGTGCCAGCAGTTTACGGGGGGTGGGTTACGAGCAGTACTTC. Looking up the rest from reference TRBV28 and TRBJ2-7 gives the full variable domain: DVKVTQSSRYLVKRTGEKVFLECVQDMDHENMFWYRQDPGLGLRLIYFSYDVKMKEKGDIPEGYSVSREKKERFSLILESASTNQTSMYLCASSLRGVGYEQYFGPGTRLTVT.

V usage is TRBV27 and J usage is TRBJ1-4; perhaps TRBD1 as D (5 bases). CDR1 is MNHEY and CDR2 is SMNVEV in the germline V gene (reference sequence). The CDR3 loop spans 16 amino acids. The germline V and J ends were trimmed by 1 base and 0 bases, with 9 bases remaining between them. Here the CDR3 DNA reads TGTGCCAGCAGTTTATGGGCAGGGTCAACTAATGAAAAACTGTTTTTT. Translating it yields CASSLWAGSTNEKLFF.

CDR3 DNA sequence: TGTGCCAGCAGTTACGGGGAGGTCTACGAGCAGTACTTC. It yields the protein CASSYGEVYEQYF. The chain links TRBV6-2 or TRBV6-3 to TRBJ2-7, with D perhaps matching TRBD2 (6 bases). This CDR3 comprises 13 residues. CDR1 is MNHEY, CDR2 SVGEGT, per germline. The V and J ends lost 2 bases and 3 bases respectively, with 8 bases between them.

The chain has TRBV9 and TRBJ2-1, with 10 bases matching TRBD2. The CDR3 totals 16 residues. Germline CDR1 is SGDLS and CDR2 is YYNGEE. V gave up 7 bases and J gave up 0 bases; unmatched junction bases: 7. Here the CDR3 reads CASGASGSFSYNEQFF. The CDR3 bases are TGTGCCAGCGGGGCTAGCGGGAGCTTCTCCTACAATGAGCAGTTCTTC.

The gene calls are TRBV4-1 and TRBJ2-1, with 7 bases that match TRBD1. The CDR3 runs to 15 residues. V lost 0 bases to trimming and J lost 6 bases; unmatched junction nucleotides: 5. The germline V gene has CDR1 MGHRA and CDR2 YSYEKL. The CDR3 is CASSQDRQGSNEQFF. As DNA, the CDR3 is TGCGCCAGCAGCCAAGATCGACAGGGCTCCAATGAGCAGTTCTTC.

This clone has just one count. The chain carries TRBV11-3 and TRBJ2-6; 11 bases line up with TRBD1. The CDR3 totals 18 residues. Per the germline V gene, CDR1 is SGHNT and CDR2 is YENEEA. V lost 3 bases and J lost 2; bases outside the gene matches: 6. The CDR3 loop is CASSLTLGQGAGANVLTF. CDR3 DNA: TGTGCCAGCAGCTTGACCCTGGGACAGGGGGCTGGGGCCAACGTCCTGACTTTC.